Following are 22 T cell receptor beta chains from one sample sequenced in a study of CD8+CD57+ T cells in acquired aplastic anemia. Both TCR beta VDJ combination and CDR3 sequence profiling were carried out. Genomic DNA was the template for this profiling. One entry per CDR3 protein, called by TCRdb with MiXCR from the reads. The sample lists 200,000 to 300,000 distinct CDR3 sequences; approximately 86% were seen once. Flow cytometry had shown expanded CD8+CD57+ cells in the patients chosen for sequencing. Sequenced: sorted CD4+, CD8+, or CD8+CD57+ T cells (not recorded which) from PBMCs. The receptors were sampled from a human donor with aplastic anemia.

A few counts support this clonotype. This may arise from a read error, as a much more abundant clone is one base away. This chain joins TRBV7-8 and TRBJ2-1; maybe TRBD2 (6 bases). Germline values: CDR1 SGHVS, CDR2 FQNEAQ. V dropped 0 bases and J dropped 13 bases, with 22 bases sitting between them. The CDR3 is made up of 16 amino acids. This chain's CDR3 is CASSLAGGADTEYQFF. CDR3 nucleotide sequence: TGTGCCAGCAGCTTAGCGGGAGGCGCCGATACGGAGTATCAGTTCTTC.

This clonotype was picked up one time. The chain employs TRBV7-6 and TRBJ2-1; D may be TRBD1 or TRBD2 (6 bases each). Deletions cut 1 base from V and 8 bases from J, with 18 bases between. CDR1 and CDR2 from the germline V gene are SGHVS and FNYEAQ. The length of the CDR3 is 16 residues. In DNA form, the CDR3 reads TGTGCCAGCAGCTTAGAAAGAACAGGGAGGAAGGATGAGCAGTTCTTC. Its protein is CASSLERTGRKDEQFF.

The sample holds a few counts of this clonotype. The chain carries TRBV2 and TRBJ2-7, with 7 bases identical to TRBD1. V lost 3 bases and J lost 3; bases outside the gene matches: 2. The V gene's germline CDR1 is SNHLY and CDR2 FYNNEI. The CDR3 runs to 13 residues. Here the CDR3 DNA reads TGTGCCAGCAGTGAGGACAGGCTCTACGAGCAGTACTTC. As protein: CASSEDRLYEQYF.

Concerning this clonotype itself: The junction departs from the called germline gene at one end, perhaps through a read error. The V and J genes are TRBV7-6 and TRBJ2-1; 8 bases are a match to TRBD2. The CDR3 consists of 16 residues. Germline assignment: CDR1 SGHVS and CDR2 FNYEAQ. The CDR3 loop is CASSFKRGGGSDEQFF. CDR3 sequence (DNA): TGTGCTAGCAGCTTCAAAAGAGGCGGGGGGAGCGATGAGCAGTTCTTC.

The genes are TRBV2 and TRBJ2-7; possibly TRBD1 or TRBD2 for D (6 bases each). V was trimmed by 8 bases and J by 11 bases, leaving 37 bases between them. The CDR3 consists of 18 residues. Looked up from germline, CDR1 is SNHLY and CDR2 is FYNNEI. The CDR3 DNA reads TGTGCCAGCGGGGACGGGGGCACGGATACGCAGTACTCTGGCCCAGAGTACTTC. Its protein is CASGDGGTDTQYSGPEYF.

V gene TRBV12-3 or TRBV12-4 combines with J gene TRBJ2-3; 13 bases are shared with TRBD2. Losses at the gene ends were 3 bases for V and 2 bases for J; bases not matched to a gene: 2. The CDR3 is made up of 16 amino acids. The CDR3 reads CASSLTSGGFTDTQYF. The CDR3 bases are TGTGCCAGCAGTTTGACTAGCGGGGGGTTCACAGATACGCAGTATTTT.

V is TRBV7-9 and J is TRBJ1-2; D is uncertain. The CDR3 covers 15 residues. V was cut by 5 bases and J by 14 bases, with 27 bases left in between. CDR1 SEHNR and CDR2 FQNEAQ come from the germline V gene (reference sequence). In DNA, the CDR3 is TGTGCCAGCAGCGTGATAGCAGACGCCCACTATGGCTGGACCTTC. This gives the protein CASSVIADAHYGWTF. The whole variable domain, remainder taken from reference TRBV7-9 and TRBJ1-2, is DTGVSQNPRHKITKRGQNVTFRCDPISEHNRLYWYRQTLGQGPEFLTYFQNEAQLEKSRLLSDRFSAERPKGSFSTLEIQRTEQGDSAMYLCASSVIADAHYGWTFGSGTRLTVV.

J is TRBJ1-3 and V is TRBV4-1; perhaps TRBD1 as D (5 bases). There are 15 residues in the CDR3. Trimming cost V 1 base and J 8 bases, with 15 bases left between them. Germline-derived CDR1 and CDR2 are MGHRA and YSYEKL. The CDR3 protein is CASSQGRVALDTIYF. CDR3 coding DNA: TGCGCCAGCAGCCAAGGCAGGGTGGCTCTAGACACCATATATTTT.

Notes on this clonotype: The conserved phenylalanine or tryptophan is not found at the CDR3 terminus, so this likely reflects a read error. It is unclear where the CDR3 begins or ends on the DNA, so no DNA is shown, and the CDR3 is as TCRdb lists it. The V and J genes are TRBV2 and TRBJ2-3. The CDR3 numbers 14 amino acids, ends counted. Per germline, CDR1 SNHLY and CDR2 FYNNEI. CDR3: CASSLAGIPDQFFG.

The V gene is TRBV5-1, the J gene TRBJ2-7; D call uncertain. The CDR3 extends over 14 amino acids. CDR1 is SGHRS, CDR2 YFSETQ, per germline. Trimming cost V 3 bases and J 2 bases, with 12 bases left between them. The CDR3 DNA reads TGCGCCAGCAGCTCGACGGTTAGTCCCTACGAGCAGTACTTC. Amino acids: CASSSTVSPYEQYF.

This clonotype showed up just a few times. An end of the junction differs from the germline gene, which may be a read error. The DNA for the CDR3 is TGTGCCAGCAGCTTGGAGAGGGACGGGCTTGTAAATGGGTACACCTTC. Its translation is CASSLERDGLVNGYTF. This chain uses TRBV7-3 with TRBJ1-2; tentative D call: TRBD1 (5 bases). CDR3 size: 16 residues. CDR1 and CDR2 from the germline V gene are SGHTA and FQGTGA.

CDR3 DNA sequence: TGTGCCAGCAGCAGGCCTCCAGGGCACACAGTTTCGAGGACTGAAGCTTTCTTT. This gives the protein CASSRPPGHTVSRTEAFF. The V call is TRBV11-1, the J call TRBJ1-1; a possible D gene is TRBD1 (5 bases). V was shortened by 5 bases and J by 5 bases, with 27 bases between the two germline ends. Looked up from germline, CDR1 is SGHAT and CDR2 is FQDESV (reference sequence). This CDR3 has 18 residues.

This clonotype has just one count. The V gene is TRBV20-1, the J gene TRBJ1-4; TRBD1 matches at 7 bases. From germline, CDR1 is DFQATT and CDR2 SNEGSKA (reference sequence). V dropped 0 bases and J dropped 11; count of bases not matched to a gene: 6. The CDR3 runs 13 residues. The CDR3 is CSARDRLTGKLFF. CDR3 nucleotide sequence: TGCAGTGCTAGAGATAGGTTGACAGGGAAACTGTTTTTT.

Points on this clonotype: At one end, the junction sequence differs from germline, possibly due to a read error. The chain recombines TRBV7-8 with TRBJ2-3, with D unclear. The CDR3 is 14 amino acids. Germline V gives CDR1 SGHVS, CDR2 FQNEAQ. In DNA form, the CDR3 reads TGTGCCAGCAGCTTAGCTGGAGATGCCGAAACCCAGTACTTT. It is translated as CASSLAGDAETQYF.

The chain is built from TRBV19 and TRBJ1-6; 8 bases align to TRBD1. The length of the CDR3 is 14 residues. Germline V gene lookup returns CDR1 LNHDA and CDR2 SQIVND (reference sequence). Unmatched junction bases numbered 0, after V lost 3 bases and J lost 5 bases. CDR3 sequence reads: CASSMGQDNSPLHF. In DNA, the CDR3 is TGTGCCAGTAGTATGGGACAGGATAATTCACCCCTCCACTTT.

The chain has TRBV7-9 and TRBJ1-1; no clear D gene. The CDR3 runs to 15 residues. The ends were cut back, 1 base at V and 4 bases at J, with 13 bases in the middle. The germline CDR1 and CDR2 sequences are SEHNR and FQNEAQ (reference sequence). The CDR3 reads CASSLGEPGSTEAFF. The CDR3 DNA follows: TGTGCCAGCAGCTTAGGTGAGCCGGGATCCACTGAAGCTTTCTTT.

This clonotype appeared once. The chain employs TRBV7-9 and TRBJ1-1; a possible D gene is TRBD1 (5 bases). Trimming pared 1 base from V and 14 bases from J, leaving 23 bases between. The CDR3 consists of 15 residues. CDR1 is SEHNR, CDR2 FQNEAQ, per germline (reference sequence). CDR3 in DNA: TGTGCCAGCAGCTTAGATCGGGGGGGGAAGAACGAGCCGTTCTTT. It specifies CASSLDRGGKNEPFF.

Concerning this clonotype: One junction end disagrees with the germline gene, perhaps due to a read error. V is TRBV7-9 and J is TRBJ1-1; 11 bases fit TRBD1. The V gene's germline CDR1 is SEHNR and CDR2 FQNEAQ (reference sequence). The CDR3 length is 17 residues. As DNA, the CDR3 is TGTGCCAGAAGCTTAGCATCCGGGACAGGGGGTTTGACTGAAGCTTTCTTT. It codes for CARSLASGTGGLTEAFF.

The V gene is TRBV7-7, the J gene TRBJ2-7; TRBD2 might be the D (7 bases). The CDR3 has 13 residues. V was pared by 11 bases and J by 2 bases, with 16 bases between. Germline CDR1 and CDR2: SSHAT and FNYEAQ (reference sequence). CDR3 DNA: TGTGCCGTTCTTGGGGGGGCGACCTACGAGCAGTACTTC. Translated: CAVLGGATYEQYF. Full variable domain (outside the CDR3, taken from reference TRBV7-7 and TRBJ2-7): GAGVSQSPRYKVTKRGQDVTLRCDPISSHATLYWYQQALGQGPEFLTYFNYEAQPDKSGLPSDRFSAERPEGSISTLTIQRTEQRDSAMYRCAVLGGATYEQYFGPGTRLTVT.

About this clonotype itself: The DNA is left out, because the CDR3 cannot be placed on it with certainty; the CDR3 is given as TCRdb lists it. The V gene is TRBV7-9, the J gene TRBJ2-3; the D call TRBD1 from the table was never checked on the DNA. Including both end residues, the CDR3 is 15 amino acids long. CDR1 and CDR2 from the germline V gene are SEHNR and FQNEAQ (reference sequence). The CDR3 here is CASSVGSGAGEQYYF.

This sequence joins TRBV11-1 and TRBJ1-1; the D gene is possibly TRBD1 (5 bases). V lost 2 bases to trimming and J lost 1 base, with 11 bases between them. Germline CDR1 and CDR2: SGHAT and FQDESV (reference sequence). The CDR3 is made up of 15 amino acids. The CDR3 reads CASSLFARGNTEAFF. In DNA, the CDR3 is TGTGCCAGCAGCTTATTTGCTAGGGGGAACACTGAAGCTTTCTTT.

The gene calls are TRBV6-6 and TRBJ2-7; the match to TRBD1 covers 7 bases. Germline-derived CDR1 and CDR2 are MNHNY and SVGAGI (reference sequence). Trimming removed 2 bases from V and 3 bases from J; junction bases left unmatched: 16. The CDR3 runs to 18 residues. The CDR3: CASSYGARTGRLIYEQYF. In DNA form, the CDR3 reads TGTGCCAGCAGTTACGGGGCTAGGACAGGCCGATTGATCTACGAGCAGTACTTC.